The 17 T cell receptor beta chains given below trace back to one sample, sequenced in a study of beta chain features in type 1 diabetes. Expressed TCRB transcripts were sequenced because the entire RNA isolate underwent reverse transcription. Sequenced by immunoSEQ multiplex PCR; TCRdb stores in-frame clones only, minus some. The sample lists 900,000 or so clones, roughly a sixth seen once, with 0.02% to 0.025% in the top ten. The specimen sequenced was naive CD4+ T cells from blood. These receptors were taken from a young woman in good health.

The chain has TRBV7-9 and TRBJ2-3, with 11 positions matching TRBD2. CDR3 length: 17 residues. Trimming cost V 6 bases and J 6 bases; bases outside gene matches: 14. Germline V CDR1 and CDR2: SEHNR, FQNEAQ (reference sequence). The CDR3: CASRSGTSGLGRDTQYF. CDR3 sequence (DNA): TGTGCCAGCAGATCCGGGACTAGCGGATTAGGTCGTGATACGCAGTATTTT. Based on the CDR3 plus reference TRBV7-9 and TRBJ2-3, the full variable domain is DTGVSQNPRHKITKRGQNVTFRCDPISEHNRLYWYRQTLGQGPEFLTYFQNEAQLEKSRLLSDRFSAERPKGSFSTLEIQRTEQGDSAMYLCASRSGTSGLGRDTQYFGPGTRLTVL.

The chain combines TRBV7-2 with TRBJ2-1; no firm D call. Germline V lookup: CDR1 SGHTA, CDR2 FQGNSA. V was pared by 1 base and J by 9 bases, with 13 bases between. This CDR3 comprises 14 residues. CDR3 in amino acids: CASSLDPQWLEQFF. CDR3 nucleotide sequence: TGTGCCAGCAGCTTAGACCCCCAATGGCTTGAGCAGTTCTTC. The variable domain in full, with the rest retrieved from reference TRBV7-2 and TRBJ2-1, is GAGVSQSPSNKVTEKGKDVELRCDPISGHTALYWYRQSLGQGLEFLIYFQGNSAPDKSGLPSDRFSAERTGGSVSTLTIQRTQQEDSAVYLCASSLDPQWLEQFFGPGTRLTVL.

The CDR3 bases are TGTGCCATCAGTGCTAGCGGGGGCACAGATACGCAGTATTTT. It is translated as CAISASGGTDTQYF. This sequence joins TRBV10-3 and TRBJ2-3; 9 nucleotides line up with TRBD2. V gave up 4 bases and J gave up 1 base; unmatched junction bases: 0. Germline CDR1 ENHRY, CDR2 SYGVKD. The CDR3 covers 14 residues.

Only a few counts were recorded for this clone. The chain uses TRBV6-1 and TRBJ2-3; D might be TRBD2 (6 bases). The CDR3 contains 15 residues. Germline CDR1 reads MNHNS; CDR2 reads SASEGT. The ends were cut back, 8 bases at V and 2 bases at J, with 17 bases in the middle. CDR3 sequence reads: CASPSRAGHTDTQYF. CDR3 in DNA: TGTGCCAGCCCCAGCCGAGCGGGTCACACAGATACGCAGTATTTT.

The chain employs TRBV6-5 and TRBJ2-3; D possibly corresponds to TRBD1 (6 bases). The V end was cut by 5 bases, the J end by 6 bases, with 15 bases between. The CDR3 has 14 residues. The germline V gene encodes CDR1 MNHEY and CDR2 SVGAGI. The CDR3 bases are TGTGCCAGCAGTAAACAGGGTTTTTGGGATACGCAGTATTTT. Translated: CASSKQGFWDTQYF.

This chain uses TRBV29-1 with TRBJ1-2; D perhaps matches TRBD1 (5 bases). The length of the CDR3 is 11 residues. Trimming left V 7 bases short and J 9 bases short, with 15 bases between. Germline V lookup: CDR1 SQVTM, CDR2 ANQGSEA. CDR3 residues: CSAGTIRSYTF. The DNA for the CDR3 is TGCAGCGCCGGGACGATTCGTAGCTACACCTTC.

The J gene is TRBJ1-5, the V gene TRBV28; maybe TRBD1 (6 bases). V was cut by 6 bases and J by 2 bases, with 11 bases left in between. This CDR3 is 14 amino acids long. The germline CDR1 and CDR2 sequences are MDHEN and SYDVKM. The CDR3 nucleotides read TGTGCCAGCAGGGGGGAGGGGGGCAATCAGCCCCAGCATTTT. This translates into CASRGEGGNQPQHF.

This clone appeared a few times. The rearrangement uses TRBV14 and TRBJ2-1; no clear D gene. Trimming shortened V by 1 base and J by 12 bases, and 13 bases separated the two germline ends. This CDR3 has 13 amino acids. The germline CDR1 and CDR2 sequences are SGHDN and FVKESK. For the CDR3, the DNA is TGTGCCAGCAGCCAAGCTTTTGGAGTTGGGCAGTTCTTC. This codes for CASSQAFGVGQFF. Variable domain in full (rest from reference TRBV14 and TRBJ2-1): EAGVTQFPSHSVIEKGQTVTLRCDPISGHDNLYWYRRVMGKEIKFLLHFVKESKQDESGMPNNRFLAERTGGTYSTLKVQPAELEDSGVYFCASSQAFGVGQFFGPGTRLTVL.

This clone was observed a few times. The chain is built from TRBV20-1 and TRBJ2-5; no clear D. This CDR3 has 11 amino acids. Germline V lookup: CDR1 DFQATT, CDR2 SNEGSKA (reference sequence). The V and J ends lost 3 bases and 5 bases respectively, with 7 bases between them. Here the CDR3 reads CSASSMETQYF. Written as DNA, the CDR3 is TGCAGTGCTAGTTCAATGGAGACCCAGTACTTC.

The chain has TRBV7-9 and TRBJ2-3; TRBD2 matches 14 bases. The CDR3 contains 18 residues. Germline CDR1 is SEHNR and CDR2 is FQNEAQ (reference sequence). Trimming cost V 5 bases and J 8 bases; bases outside gene matches: 15. The CDR3 DNA sequence: TGTGCCAGCAGCATATACCCGGGACTAGCGGGAGCAAGGGCTACGCAGTATTTT. Amino acid sequence: CASSIYPGLAGARATQYF.

CDR3 protein: CASSFASRDEQFF. In nucleotides, the CDR3 is TGTGCCAGCAGCTTCGCTAGTAGGGATGAGCAGTTCTTC. The chain recombines TRBV7-9 with TRBJ2-1; D unclear. The CDR3 sequence is 13 residues long. CDR1 and CDR2 from the germline V gene are SEHNR and FQNEAQ (reference sequence). The V gene lost 3 bases and the J gene lost 8 bases, with 11 bases spanning the gap.

This clone was observed a handful of times. V is TRBV6-1 and J is TRBJ2-1; the D call may be TRBD1 or TRBD2 (5 bases each). CDR1 is MNHNS, CDR2 SASEGT, per germline. The CDR3 runs to 16 residues. Trimming took off 8 bases at V and 4 bases at J, with 21 bases between the two ends. The CDR3: CASCGDRAELYNEQFF. The CDR3 DNA reads TGTGCCAGCTGTGGGGACCGAGCGGAGCTGTACAATGAGCAGTTCTTC.

Points on this clone: Different DNA sequences within this sample yield the same CDR3. This chain connects TRBV5-1 to TRBJ2-2; tentatively, D is TRBD1 or TRBD2 (5 bases each). With 4 bases removed from V and 5 bases from J, the gap between germline ends came to 12 bases. The CDR3 spans 14 residues. Per the germline V gene, CDR1 is SGHRS and CDR2 is YFSETQ. CDR3 region: CASSLVGVTGELFF. The CDR3 bases are TGCGCCAGCAGCCTGGTGGGGGTTACCGGGGAGCTGTTTTTT.

Only a few counts were recorded for this clone. The J gene is TRBJ1-2, the V gene TRBV18; D may be TRBD1 (6 bases). V gave up 8 bases and J gave up 2 bases, with 21 bases separating them. There are 16 residues in the CDR3. CDR1 KGHSH and CDR2 LQKENI come from the germline V gene. The CDR3 DNA is TGTGCCAGCATCAGGACAGATCACCCCGCGAACTATGGCTACACCTTC. This sequence encodes CASIRTDHPANYGYTF.

The CDR3 reads CASSQLDRGNTEAFF. CDR3 bases: TGTGCCAGCAGCCAACTTGACAGGGGAAACACTGAAGCTTTCTTT. This chain connects TRBV14 to TRBJ1-1; 8 bases fit TRBD1. With 2 bases clipped from V and 2 bases from J, the junction kept 4 bases outside the gene matches. CDR1 and CDR2 from the germline V gene are SGHDN and FVKESK. There are 15 residues in the CDR3.

The chain joins TRBV7-9 to TRBJ1-1; D is uncertain. Germline assignment: CDR1 SEHNR and CDR2 FQNEAQ (reference sequence). The V end was cut by 3 bases, the J end by 5 bases, with 4 bases between. The CDR3 totals 11 residues. The CDR3 sequence is CASSFQTEAFF. CDR3 coding DNA: TGTGCCAGCAGCTTCCAGACTGAAGCTTTCTTT.

This clone has just one count. The rearrangement links TRBV27 to TRBJ1-1; D is possibly TRBD1 (6 bases). The CDR3 is 14 amino acids. The germline V gene has CDR1 MNHEY and CDR2 SMNVEV (reference sequence). V was cut by 5 bases and J by 5 bases, with 15 bases left in between. CDR3 DNA sequence: TGTGCCAGCAGTCAAACAGGGAGGGATACTGAAGCTTTCTTT. This translates into CASSQTGRDTEAFF.